This T cell receptor beta chain was obtained from a study of blood T cell repertoires in COVID-19. Study in general: Samples of COVID-19 (acute and convalescent) were obtained from the United States, Italy and Spain. T cells, B-cell-depleted T cells, or PBMCs provided the cDNA or gDNA that served as material.

As originally analysed: Researchers report that nucleated cell counts were estimated from reference gene primer amplification. Some clones are missing from TCRdb's copy, which holds only in-frame ones; the method was immunoSEQ multiplex PCR. V and J calls and clone size come straight from that table; D and trimming were deduced from the DNA. The sample yields 250,000 to 300,000 clones, about nine tenths seen once. The V gene's germline CDR1 is KGHDR and CDR2 SFDVKD. This CDR3 region has 15 residues. The ends lost 12 bases at V and 0 bases at J; junction bases unmatched: 9. The source is a woman aged 55-70 years with acute or convalescent COVID-19. The chain joins TRBV24-1 to TRBJ2-2; 7 bases match TRBD2. The specimen sequenced was peripheral blood. As DNA, the CDR3 is TGTGCCGCCGGCGCGCTAGCGGCGAACACCGGGGAGCTGTTTTTT. This sequence encodes CAAGALAANTGELFF.